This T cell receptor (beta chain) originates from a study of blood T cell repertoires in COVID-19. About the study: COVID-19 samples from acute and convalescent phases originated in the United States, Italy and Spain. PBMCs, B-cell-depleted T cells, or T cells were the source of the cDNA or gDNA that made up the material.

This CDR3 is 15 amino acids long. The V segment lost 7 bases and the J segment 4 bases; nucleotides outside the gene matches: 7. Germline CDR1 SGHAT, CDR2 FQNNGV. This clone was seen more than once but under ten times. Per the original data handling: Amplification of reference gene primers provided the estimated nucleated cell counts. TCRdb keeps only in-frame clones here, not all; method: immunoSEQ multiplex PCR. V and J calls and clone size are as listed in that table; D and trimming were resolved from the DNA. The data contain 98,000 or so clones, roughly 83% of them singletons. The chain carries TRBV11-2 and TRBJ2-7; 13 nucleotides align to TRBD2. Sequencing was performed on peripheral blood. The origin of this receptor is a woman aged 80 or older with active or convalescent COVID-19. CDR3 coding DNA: TGTGCCAGCACCGGACTAGCGGGAGACCCATACGAGCAGTACTTC. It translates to CASTGLAGDPYEQYF.